This T cell receptor beta chain was identified in a study of vaccination effects on CD4 cells after COVID-19. Cultured cells yielded isolated CD4+ T cells after 10 to 11 days. Two-dose BNT162b2 or mRNA-1273 vaccination was given to participants. Sequenced by immunoSEQ multiplex PCR; TCRdb stores in-frame clones only, minus some. Here the sample spans 45,000 or so clones, under 80% being singletons. The V and J ends lost 5 bases and 2 bases, in that order; junction bases with no gene match: 2. CDR3 length equals 14 residues. CDR1 KGHSH and CDR2 LQKENI come from the germline V gene. Study-level results: Pronounced clonal contraction occurred in clones induced by infection and by vaccine late after vaccination.

Comment on this clone: Its antigen is unidentified.

Material: CD4+ T cells from PBMCs cultured without peptide, obtained after COVID-19 vaccination. The receptor was derived from a human donor who received a COVID-19 vaccine. The genes are TRBV18 and TRBJ2-3, with 9 bases matching TRBD2. CDR3 in amino acids: CASSKREDTDTQYF. DNA for the CDR3: TGTGCCAGCTCAAAGCGGGAGGACACAGATACGCAGTATTTT.